This TCR beta chain was recorded in a study of blood T cell repertoires in COVID-19. The wider study: T cells, B-cell-depleted T cells, or PBMCs supplied cDNA or gDNA.

TCRdb keeps only in-frame clones here, not all; method: immunoSEQ multiplex PCR. This sample yields under 350,000 clones, of which roughly 90% are seen a single time; around 2.7% belongs to the top ten. Sequenced input: PBMCs or T cells enriched from blood (not recorded which). The clonotype was recovered from a man in his sixties who had recovered from COVID-19.

CDR3 residues: CASTTRTGGNSPLHF. The DNA for the CDR3 is TGTGCCAGCACAACCAGGACAGGGGGAAATTCACCCCTCCACTTT. This chain joins TRBV18 and TRBJ1-6, with 10 positions matching TRBD1. V lost 8 bases and J lost 7; bases outside the gene matches: 8. From germline, CDR1 is KGHSH and CDR2 LQKENI. The CDR3 is 15 amino acids.